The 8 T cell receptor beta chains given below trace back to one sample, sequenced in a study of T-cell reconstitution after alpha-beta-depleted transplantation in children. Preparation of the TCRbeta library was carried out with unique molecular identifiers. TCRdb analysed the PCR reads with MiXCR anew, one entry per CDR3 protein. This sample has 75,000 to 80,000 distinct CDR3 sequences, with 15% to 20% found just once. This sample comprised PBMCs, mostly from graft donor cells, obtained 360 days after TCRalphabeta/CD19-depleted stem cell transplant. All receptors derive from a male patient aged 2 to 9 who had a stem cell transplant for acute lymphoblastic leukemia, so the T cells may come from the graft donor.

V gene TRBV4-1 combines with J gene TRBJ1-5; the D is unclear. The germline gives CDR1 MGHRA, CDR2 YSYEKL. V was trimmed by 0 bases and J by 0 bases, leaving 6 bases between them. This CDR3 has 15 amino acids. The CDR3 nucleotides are TGCGCCAGCAGCCAAGAGGACGGTAGCAATCAGCCCCAGCATTTT. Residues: CASSQEDGSNQPQHF.

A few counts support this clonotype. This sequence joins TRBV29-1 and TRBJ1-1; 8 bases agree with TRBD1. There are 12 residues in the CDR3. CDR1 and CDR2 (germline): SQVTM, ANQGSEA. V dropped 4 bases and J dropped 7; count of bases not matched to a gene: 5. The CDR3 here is CSVAGRGREAFF. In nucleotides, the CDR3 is TGCAGCGTTGCCGGCAGGGGGCGTGAAGCTTTCTTT.

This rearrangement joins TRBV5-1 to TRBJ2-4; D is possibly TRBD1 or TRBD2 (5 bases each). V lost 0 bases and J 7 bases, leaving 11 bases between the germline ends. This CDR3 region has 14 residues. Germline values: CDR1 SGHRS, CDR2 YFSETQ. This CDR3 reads CASSLGGRENIQYF. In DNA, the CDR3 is TGCGCCAGCAGCTTGGGAGGCAGGGAGAACATTCAGTACTTC.

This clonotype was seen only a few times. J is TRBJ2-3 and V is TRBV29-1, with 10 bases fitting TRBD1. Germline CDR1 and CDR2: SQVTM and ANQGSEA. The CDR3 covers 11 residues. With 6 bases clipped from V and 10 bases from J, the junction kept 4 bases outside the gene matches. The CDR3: CSVDRGEAQYF. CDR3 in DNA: TGCAGCGTGGACAGGGGGGAGGCGCAGTATTTT.

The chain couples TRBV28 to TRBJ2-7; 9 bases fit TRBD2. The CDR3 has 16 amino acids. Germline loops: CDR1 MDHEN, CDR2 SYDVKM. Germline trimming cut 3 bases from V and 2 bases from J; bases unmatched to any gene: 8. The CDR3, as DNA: TGTGCCAGCAGTTTGCCTAGTAGCGGGGGTACCTACGAGCAGTACTTC. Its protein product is CASSLPSSGGTYEQYF.

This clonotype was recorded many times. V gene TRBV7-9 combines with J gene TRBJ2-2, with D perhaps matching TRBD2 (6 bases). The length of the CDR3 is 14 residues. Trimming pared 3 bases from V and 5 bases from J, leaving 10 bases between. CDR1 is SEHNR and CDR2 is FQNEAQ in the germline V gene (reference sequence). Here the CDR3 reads CASSFVSGTGELFF. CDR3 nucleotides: TGTGCCAGCAGCTTTGTGAGCGGGACCGGGGAGCTGTTTTTT. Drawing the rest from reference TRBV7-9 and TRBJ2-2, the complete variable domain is DTGVSQNPRHKITKRGQNVTFRCDPISEHNRLYWYRQTLGQGPEFLTYFQNEAQLEKSRLLSDRFSAERPKGSFSTLEIQRTEQGDSAMYLCASSFVSGTGELFFGEGSRLTVL.

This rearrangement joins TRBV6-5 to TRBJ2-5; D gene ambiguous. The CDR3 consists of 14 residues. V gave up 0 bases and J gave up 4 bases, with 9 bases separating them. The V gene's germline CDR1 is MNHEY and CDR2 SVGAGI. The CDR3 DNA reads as TGTGCCAGCAGTTACTCTAGTTTCTCAGAGACCCAGTACTTC. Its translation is CASSYSSFSETQYF.

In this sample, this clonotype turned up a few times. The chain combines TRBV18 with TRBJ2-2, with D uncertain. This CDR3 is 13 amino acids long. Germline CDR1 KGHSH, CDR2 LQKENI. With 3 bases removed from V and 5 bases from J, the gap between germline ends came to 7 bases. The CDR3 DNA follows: TGTGCCAGCTCACCCCCAGAAACCGGGGAGCTGTTTTTT. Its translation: CASSPPETGELFF.